This TCR beta chain was sequenced in a study of T cell responses to AZD1222 COVID-19 vaccine. Clones were read by immunoSEQ multiplex PCR, and TCRdb kept only the in-frame ones, dropping some. The sample includes 150,000 to 200,000 clones, approximately 94% seen only once; the top ten take 0.64%. Per the germline V gene, CDR1 is MRHNA and CDR2 is SNTAGT. CDR3 size: 14 residues. The V and J ends lost 6 bases and 2 bases respectively, with 13 bases between them. Sequencing was performed on peripheral blood, taken on day 0 of AZD1222 vaccination. The chain uses TRBV6-4 and TRBJ1-2; D gene ambiguous. This TCR came from an adult in good health. The CDR3 sequence: CASRVGFSNYGYTF. The CDR3 DNA sequence: TGTGCCAGCAGAGTAGGGTTTTCAAACTATGGCTACACCTTC.